This T cell receptor beta chain was identified during a study of blood T cell repertoires in COVID-19. At the level of the study: The United States, Italy and Spain provided the acute and convalescent COVID-19 samples. PBMCs, B-cell-depleted T cells, or T cells were the source of the cDNA or gDNA that made up the material.

Original methodology: Amplification of reference gene primers provided the estimated nucleated cell counts. The assay was immunoSEQ multiplex PCR, and TCRdb's table has in-frame clones only and misses some. For V, J and clone size, that table is used; D and trimming come from the DNA. Counted here are around 65,000 clones, more than 60% occurring once; the ten biggest clones make up approximately 20%. Germline CDR1 is MNHNY and CDR2 is SVGAGI (reference sequence). V lost 5 bases, J lost 4 bases, and 17 bases lay in between. The CDR3 totals 15 residues. The source is an elderly woman with active or convalescent COVID-19. This sequence joins TRBV6-6 and TRBJ1-1; D gene unclear. Sequencing was carried out using peripheral blood. The CDR3 loop is CASSRPSGEVTEAFF. CDR3 in DNA: TGTGCCAGCAGTCGCCCTAGTGGGGAGGTCACTGAAGCTTTCTTT.